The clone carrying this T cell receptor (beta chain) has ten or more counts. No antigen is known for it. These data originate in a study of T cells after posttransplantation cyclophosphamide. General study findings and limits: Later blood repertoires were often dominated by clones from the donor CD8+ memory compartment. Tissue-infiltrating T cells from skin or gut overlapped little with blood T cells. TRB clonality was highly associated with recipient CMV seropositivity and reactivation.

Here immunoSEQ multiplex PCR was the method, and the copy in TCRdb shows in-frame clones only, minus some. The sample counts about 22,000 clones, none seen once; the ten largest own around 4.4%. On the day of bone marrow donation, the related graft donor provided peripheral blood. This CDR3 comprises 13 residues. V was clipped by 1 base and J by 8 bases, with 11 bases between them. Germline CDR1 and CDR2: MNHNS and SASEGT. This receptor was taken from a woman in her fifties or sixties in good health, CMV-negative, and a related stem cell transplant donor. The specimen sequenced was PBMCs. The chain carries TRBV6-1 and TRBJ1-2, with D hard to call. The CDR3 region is CASSEGEVRGYTF. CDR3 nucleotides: TGTGCCAGCAGTGAAGGGGAGGTTCGGGGCTACACCTTC.